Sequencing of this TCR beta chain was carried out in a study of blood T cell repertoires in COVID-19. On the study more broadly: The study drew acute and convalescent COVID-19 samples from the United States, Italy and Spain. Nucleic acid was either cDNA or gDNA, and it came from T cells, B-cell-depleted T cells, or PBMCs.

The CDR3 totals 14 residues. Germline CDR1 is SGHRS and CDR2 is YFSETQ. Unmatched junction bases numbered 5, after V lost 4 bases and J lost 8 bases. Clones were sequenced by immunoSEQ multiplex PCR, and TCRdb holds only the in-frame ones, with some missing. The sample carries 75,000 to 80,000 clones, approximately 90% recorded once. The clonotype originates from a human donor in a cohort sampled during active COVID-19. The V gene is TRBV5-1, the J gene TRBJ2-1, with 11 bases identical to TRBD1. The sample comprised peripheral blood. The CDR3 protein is CASSNGQGADEQFF. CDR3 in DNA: TGCGCCAGCAGCAACGGACAGGGGGCCGATGAGCAGTTCTTC.